Listed here is a single T cell receptor (beta chain). No antigen is known for it. This sample was taken from a study of T cell repertoires in cytomegalovirus infection. Study background: Evidence of both CMV infection and a matching HLA type came from public TCR beta signatures.

Using its own MiXCR run on the reads, TCRdb lists one record per CDR3 protein. The sample gives about 570,000 distinct CDR3 sequences, 40% of which show up once; roughly 50% is in the top ten. V trimming: 6 bases; J trimming: 0 bases; junction bases outside the gene matches: 14. There are 20 residues in the CDR3. Germline loops: CDR1 MNHEY, CDR2 SMNVEV (reference sequence). This chain joins TRBV27 and TRBJ2-6; 10 nucleotides align to TRBD1. The material sequenced was cultured PBMCs, taken from culture after CMV antigen stimulation. This clonotype was obtained from a human donor in good health (CMV status not recorded). Some clones in this sample may be carry-over from other donors' samples. DNA for the CDR3: TGTGCCAGCAGCACCCAGACGGACAGGGGGTCCTTCTCTGGGGCCAACGTCCTGACTTTC. This sequence encodes CASSTQTDRGSFSGANVLTF.